This TCR beta chain was recovered during a study of T-cell memory formation after mild COVID-19. Across the study: TCR clustering was largely donor specific.

In the case of this clonotype: Its antigen is unknown.

Overall study findings and caveats: Cross-reactive memory apparently joined, as some responding clones appeared in pre-infection memory. Contracting clones from day 15 to 85 had balanced CD4/CD8; later expanders favoured CD4+. Whether second-wave clones peaking at day 37 were SARS-CoV-2 specific went unconfirmed.

The CDR3 consists of 14 residues. Per the germline V gene, CDR1 is SGDLS and CDR2 is YYNGEE. V lost 4 bases and J lost 1, with 11 bases in between. One entry per CDR3 protein, called by TCRdb with MiXCR from the 5' RACE reads. This table holds around 320,000 distinct CDR3 sequences, approximately 15% found once. Sequencing was performed on PBMCs or a T cell subset sorted from them (not recorded which). The source is a man aged 18-30 years who had mild COVID-19 (a few samples of this study predate the infection). Cell type and time point are not known. The chain carries TRBV9 and TRBJ1-1; D gene unclear. In DNA, the CDR3 is TGTGCCAGCAGCCCCTGGGTCACGAACACTGAAGCTTTCTTT. It yields the protein CASSPWVTNTEAFF.